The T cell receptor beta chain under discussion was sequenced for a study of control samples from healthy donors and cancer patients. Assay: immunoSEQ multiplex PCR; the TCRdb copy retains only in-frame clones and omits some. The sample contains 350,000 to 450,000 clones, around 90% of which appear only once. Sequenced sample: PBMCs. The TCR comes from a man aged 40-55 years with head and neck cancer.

The CDR3 spells CASSLPGQGKASADGYTF. Here the CDR3 DNA reads TGTGCCAGCAGCTTACCGGGACAGGGAAAGGCCTCGGCGGACGGCTACACCTTC. This chain uses TRBV5-4 with TRBJ1-2, with 9 bases fitting TRBD1. V trimming: 2 bases; J trimming: 8 bases; junction bases outside the gene matches: 19. The length of the CDR3 is 18 residues. The V gene's germline CDR1 is SGHNT and CDR2 YYREEE (reference sequence).